Following are 31 T cell receptor beta chains from one sample sequenced in a study of T cells in tuberculosis (dated by TCRdb to 2016 to 2019). The library came from the immunoSEQ multiplex PCR assay. Held by TCRdb, this immuneACCESS table contains in-frame sequences only and omits some clones. Under half of the omission traces to an unresolved V gene where checked; the cause of the rest is unknown. Counted in this sample were some 22,000 clones; about 96% of them appeared once. The ten largest account for more than 5.5% of the sample. Sequenced material: PBMCs. These receptors originate from a donor aged 10-29 years with latent tuberculosis or without tuberculosis infection.

This chain connects TRBV9 to TRBJ2-2; possible D gene TRBD2, 5 bases. The V end was cut by 2 bases, the J end by 4 bases, with 21 bases between. Germline CDR1 is SGDLS and CDR2 is YYNGEE. This CDR3 is built from 18 residues. CDR3 nucleotides: TGTGCCAGCAGCGTTCCTTCTGTTCGGGGAGTTGGCACCGGGGAGCTGTTTTTT. Translated, it gives CASSVPSVRGVGTGELFF. Using reference TRBV9 and TRBJ2-2 for the parts outside the CDR3, the full variable domain is DSGVTQTPKHLITATGQRVTLRCSPRSGDLSVYWYQQSLDQGLQFLIQYYNGEERAKGNILERFSAQQFPDLHSELNLSSLELGDSALYFCASSVPSVRGVGTGELFFGEGSRLTVL.

V usage is TRBV10-2 and J usage is TRBJ2-7, with D perhaps matching TRBD1 (5 bases). The CDR3 covers 14 residues. V lost 2 bases to trimming and J lost 5 bases, with 13 bases between them. Germline-derived CDR1 and CDR2 are WSHSY and SAAADI. The CDR3 sequence is CASSEATGENEQYF. DNA for the CDR3: TGCGCCAGCAGTGAGGCCACAGGCGAAAACGAGCAGTACTTC.

This chain links TRBV25-1 with TRBJ2-5, with 8 bases identical to TRBD2. The CDR3 consists of 16 residues. After removal of 8 bases from V and 8 bases from J, the junction contained 19 bases not matched to a gene. Germline V gene data show CDR1 as MGHDK and CDR2 as SYGVNS. The CDR3 sequence: CASSALGGGTSDTQYF. The CDR3, as DNA: TGTGCCAGCTCCGCCCTGGGCGGGGGGACCTCAGATACCCAGTACTTC.

The J gene is TRBJ1-1, the V gene TRBV29-1; weak D call: TRBD1 (5 bases). Trimming took off 5 bases at V and 2 bases at J, with 12 bases between the two ends. The CDR3 runs 13 residues. Germline values: CDR1 SQVTM, CDR2 ANQGSEA. The CDR3 region is CSVTQAINTEAFF. For the CDR3, the DNA is TGCAGCGTTACACAGGCGATAAACACTGAAGCTTTCTTT. Full variable domain (rest looked up from reference TRBV29-1 and TRBJ1-1): SAVISQKPSRDICQRGTSLTIQCQVDSQVTMMFWYRQQPGQSLTLIATANQGSEATYESGFVIDKFPISRPNLTFSTLTVSNMSPEDSSIYLCSVTQAINTEAFFGQGTRLTVV.

The CDR3 reads CASSLAGGGSYNSPLHF. The CDR3 DNA reads as TGCGCCAGCAGCTTGGCGGGGGGAGGATCCTATAATTCACCCCTCCACTTT. The V gene is TRBV5-1, the J gene TRBJ1-6; tentative D call: TRBD1 (5 bases). The V gene's germline CDR1 is SGHRS and CDR2 YFSETQ. Trimming cost V 0 bases and J 1 base, with 11 bases left between them. This CDR3 has 17 residues.

The chain links TRBV7-8 to TRBJ1-1; D gene ambiguous. Per germline, CDR1 SGHVS and CDR2 FQNEAQ. The CDR3 runs 15 residues. Trimming removed 1 base from V and 2 bases from J, with 11 bases in between. This chain's CDR3 is CASSLERVTNTEAFF. The CDR3 DNA is TGTGCCAGCAGCTTAGAACGAGTGACTAACACTGAAGCTTTCTTT.

The V and J genes are TRBV6-4 and TRBJ1-1; the D gene is possibly TRBD1 (5 bases). This CDR3 spans 14 amino acids. Trimming left V 4 bases short and J 5 bases short, with 14 bases between. Germline V gene sequence: CDR1 MRHNA, CDR2 SNTAGT. In nucleotides, the CDR3 is TGTGCCAGCAGTGCGGGCCTTGGGACTACTGAAGCTTTCTTT. It encodes CASSAGLGTTEAFF.

V gene TRBV27 combines with J gene TRBJ1-1; 11 positions match TRBD1. Trimming removed 7 bases from V and 6 bases from J; junction bases left unmatched: 4. CDR3 length: 13 amino acids. The germline V gene has CDR1 MNHEY and CDR2 SMNVEV (reference sequence). CDR3 DNA sequence: TGTGCCAGCATCGGACAGGGGGCCTCTGAAGCTTTCTTT. Its protein product is CASIGQGASEAFF.

This chain joins TRBV28 and TRBJ2-7, with D perhaps matching TRBD1 (6 bases). Germline V gene lookup returns CDR1 MDHEN and CDR2 SYDVKM. Trimming removed 6 bases at V and 6 bases at J, with 12 bases between. This CDR3 contains 12 residues. CDR3 sequence: CASRLQGSEQYF. In nucleotides, the CDR3 is TGTGCCAGCAGACTTCAGGGGTCCGAGCAGTACTTC.

The chain carries TRBV6-1 and TRBJ1-2; possibly TRBD1 for D (6 bases). This CDR3 is 15 amino acids long. Germline-derived CDR1 and CDR2 are MNHNS and SASEGT. Trimming removed 5 bases from V and 4 bases from J, with 17 bases in between. For the CDR3, the DNA is TGTGCCAGCAGTTCCCGGGGGGGGGCTAGCTATGGCTACACCTTC. This codes for CASSSRGGASYGYTF.

The rearrangement uses TRBV5-6 and TRBJ2-7; TRBD1 matches at 8 bases. The V segment lost 2 bases and the J segment 3 bases; nucleotides outside the gene matches: 10. The CDR3 has 16 amino acids. CDR1 SGHDT and CDR2 YYEEEE come from the germline V gene. The CDR3 region is CASSFRGLTSNYEQYF. The CDR3 bases are TGTGCCAGCAGCTTCAGGGGGCTTACTTCTAACTACGAGCAGTACTTC.

The chain couples TRBV5-6 to TRBJ2-2; 7 bases fit TRBD2. V trimming: 0 bases; J trimming: 1 base; junction bases outside the gene matches: 3. The CDR3 runs 16 residues. The germline V gene encodes CDR1 SGHDT and CDR2 YYEEEE. In DNA form, the CDR3 reads TGTGCCAGCAGCTTGGACCCTAGCGGGAACACCGGGGAGCTGTTTTTT. Protein sequence: CASSLDPSGNTGELFF.

The rearrangement joins TRBV10-2 to TRBJ2-7, with D unclear. Germline CDR1 is WSHSY and CDR2 is SAAADI. The CDR3 consists of 13 residues. V dropped 3 bases and J dropped 3 bases, with 9 bases sitting between them. DNA for the CDR3: TGCGCCAGCAGTGACCACAATAACTACGAGCAGTACTTC. As protein: CASSDHNNYEQYF.

The chain carries TRBV4-3 and TRBJ2-3; no clear D. The CDR3 spans 14 residues. The germline V gene encodes CDR1 LGHNA and CDR2 YSLEER. V was clipped by 0 bases and J by 1 base, with 5 bases between them. The CDR3 DNA follows: TGCGCCAGCAGCCAAGATCTTGGCACAGATACGCAGTATTTT. Translation: CASSQDLGTDTQYF.

The chain couples TRBV19 to TRBJ2-5, with 14 bases fitting TRBD2. The trim removed 5 bases at V and 9 bases at J, leaving 8 bases unmatched. Looked up from germline, CDR1 is LNHDA and CDR2 is SQIVND (reference sequence). The CDR3 length is 15 residues. As DNA, the CDR3 is TGTGCCAGTAGTCTAAGGACTAGCGGGGGGTCGGCCCAGTACTTC. It encodes CASSLRTSGGSAQYF.

This rearrangement joins TRBV10-3 to TRBJ1-1; D may be TRBD1 (6 bases). The CDR3 sequence is 11 residues long. V was pared by 7 bases and J by 8 bases, with 11 bases between. CDR1 ENHRY and CDR2 SYGVKD come from the germline V gene. The CDR3, as DNA: TGTGCCATCACCGGGGGGGGCGAAGCTTTCTTT. This sequence encodes CAITGGGEAFF.

The chain links TRBV6-5 to TRBJ1-1; D may be TRBD1 (6 bases). Deletions cut 6 bases from V and 2 bases from J, with 10 bases between. CDR1 and CDR2 (germline): MNHEY, SVGAGI. The CDR3 is 13 residues long. The chain's CDR3 is CASSIQGNTEAFF. The DNA for the CDR3 is TGTGCCAGCAGCATACAGGGTAACACTGAAGCTTTCTTT.

The gene calls are TRBV12-5 and TRBJ2-1; D gene uncertain. The germline V gene encodes CDR1 LGHNT and CDR2 FRNRAP. Trimming shortened V by 3 bases and J by 12 bases, and 12 bases separated the two germline ends. The CDR3 has 12 amino acids. This CDR3 reads CASGFLVTRQFF. CDR3 DNA: TGTGCTAGTGGTTTTCTGGTAACACGGCAGTTCTTC. Full variable domain (rest looked up from reference TRBV12-5 and TRBJ2-1): DARVTQTPRHKVTEMGQEVTMRCQPILGHNTVFWYRQTMMQGLELLAYFRNRAPLDDSGMPKDRFSAEMPDATLATLKIQPSEPRDSAVYFCASGFLVTRQFFGPGTRLTVL.

This clone appeared once. The chain has TRBV15 and TRBJ1-3; D gene ambiguous. The CDR3 totals 14 residues. Germline CDR1 is LNHNV and CDR2 is YYDKDF (reference sequence). V lost 2 bases to trimming and J lost 3 bases, with 8 bases between them. As DNA, the CDR3 is TGTGCCACCAGCAGATTTTCTTTTGGAAACACCATATATTTT. Translated, it gives CATSRFSFGNTIYF.

V gene TRBV5-1 combines with J gene TRBJ2-3; 7 bases match TRBD2. The CDR3 length is 16 residues. Germline CDR1 and CDR2: SGHRS and YFSETQ. V was clipped by 3 bases and J by 3 bases; unmatched bases: 10. CDR3 sequence reads: CASSWGGRWSTDTQYF. The CDR3 DNA reads as TGCGCCAGCAGCTGGGGGGGACGGTGGAGTACAGATACGCAGTATTTT.

V gene TRBV21-1 combines with J gene TRBJ2-4; the table's TRBD1 call for D was not verified on the DNA. TRBV21-1 is flagged as a pseudogene. CDR3 size: 16 residues. For the CDR3, the DNA is TGTGCCAGCAGCCGCGGGACAGCCTTAGCCAAAAACATTCAGTACTTC. As protein: CASSRGTALAKNIQYF.

This chain links TRBV6-5 with TRBJ2-3; TRBD1 aligns across 8 bases. CDR3 length equals 15 residues. The J segment lost 6 bases and the V segment lost 0 bases, leaving 5 bases of the junction unmatched. The germline CDR1 and CDR2 sequences are MNHEY and SVGAGI. CDR3 in DNA: TGTGCCAGCAGTTACTCGACAGGGGACTTGGATACGCAGTATTTT. Encoded protein: CASSYSTGDLDTQYF.

This clone was seen only once. The chain recombines TRBV5-6 with TRBJ1-2, with 8 nucleotides matching TRBD1. CDR3 length: 15 amino acids. CDR1 and CDR2 (germline): SGHDT, YYEEEE. Trimming took 4 bases from V and 4 from J; bases not matched to a gene: 9. The chain's CDR3 is CASSPGAGGIYGYTF. CDR3 DNA: TGTGCCAGCAGCCCCGGCGCAGGGGGCATCTATGGCTACACCTTC.

CDR3 sequence reads: CASSRWDRGRGSGANVLTF. In nucleotides, the CDR3 is TGCGCCAGCAGCAGGTGGGACAGGGGAAGAGGGTCTGGGGCCAACGTCCTGACTTTC. The chain couples TRBV5-1 to TRBJ2-6; 10 bases are a match to TRBD1. J lost 1 base, V lost 4 bases, and 11 bases had no gene match. This CDR3 is built from 19 residues. Looked up from germline, CDR1 is SGHRS and CDR2 is YFSETQ.

The chain joins TRBV5-5 to TRBJ2-7; possibly TRBD1 for D (6 bases). Germline CDR1 and CDR2: SGHKS and YYEKEE (reference sequence). Trimming took off 6 bases at V and 4 bases at J, with 11 bases between the two ends. This CDR3 has 12 amino acids. CDR3 in DNA: TGTGCCAGCACCTTTCAGGGGTACGAGCAGTACTTC. Translating gives CASTFQGYEQYF.

The chain links TRBV7-9 to TRBJ1-4; no firm D call. This CDR3 is 15 amino acids long. Trimming took off 1 base at V and 8 bases at J, with 14 bases between the two ends. Germline V gene lookup returns CDR1 SEHNR and CDR2 FQNEAQ (reference sequence). CDR3 amino acids: CASSLGRAMREKLFF. The DNA of the CDR3 is TGTGCCAGCAGCTTAGGGCGAGCGATGAGAGAAAAACTGTTTTTT.

This sequence joins TRBV29-1 and TRBJ1-2; perhaps TRBD1 as D (5 bases). V lost 0 bases to trimming and J lost 3 bases, with 17 bases between them. Germline-derived CDR1 and CDR2 are SQVTM and ANQGSEA. The CDR3 sequence is 16 residues long. The CDR3 here is CSVEDREGLEDYGYTF. CDR3 sequence (DNA): TGCAGCGTTGAAGATCGGGAGGGGTTGGAGGACTATGGCTACACCTTC.

J is TRBJ2-3 and V is TRBV30; TRBD1 agrees at 7 bases. Germline values: CDR1 GTSNPN, CDR2 SVGIG (reference sequence). Losses at the gene ends were 2 bases for V and 2 bases for J; bases not matched to a gene: 7. The CDR3 is 15 residues long. CDR3 DNA: TGTGCCTGGAGTCACCGACAGGGTGTCACAGATACGCAGTATTTT. Protein sequence: CAWSHRQGVTDTQYF.

This clone was picked up one time. The genes are TRBV7-2 and TRBJ1-4, with D perhaps TRBD1 (6 bases). CDR1 SGHTA and CDR2 FQGNSA come from the germline V gene. V was pared by 4 bases and J by 1 base, with 22 bases between. There are 19 residues in the CDR3. The CDR3 DNA is TGTGCCAGCAGCTCAACTGTCCTCCTTTACAGGGAAACTAATGAAAAACTGTTTTTT. Amino acid sequence: CASSSTVLLYRETNEKLFF.

This clone was picked up one time. The V gene is TRBV10-1, the J gene TRBJ1-2; D may be TRBD1 (5 bases). V shed 2 bases and J shed 2 bases, with 6 bases lying between them. CDR3 size: 13 residues. Germline V gene data show CDR1 as WNHNN and CDR2 as SYGVQD (reference sequence). CDR3 in DNA: TGCGCCAGCAGTGAGGCAGGGAACTATGGCTACACCTTC. Amino acids: CASSEAGNYGYTF.

The rearrangement links TRBV18 to TRBJ2-5; 8 positions match TRBD2. The germline V gene encodes CDR1 KGHSH and CDR2 LQKENI. The V and J ends lost 3 bases and 1 base, in that order; junction bases with no gene match: 4. The CDR3 loop spans 15 amino acids. CDR3 sequence: CASSPRGGSQETQYF. As DNA, the CDR3 is TGTGCCAGCTCACCCCGGGGGGGGAGCCAAGAGACCCAGTACTTC.